The TCR beta chain under discussion was sequenced for a study of relationships among human T cell subsets. In regard to this clonotype: At one end, the junction sequence differs from germline, possibly due to a read error.

Germline values: CDR1 SGHNT, CDR2 YYREEE (reference sequence). The CDR3 extends over 14 amino acids. Semiquantitative ARM-PCR amplified T cell receptor alpha and beta CDR3 regions from mRNA. In ARM-PCR, communal superprimers followed tagged nested gene-specific primers for exponential amplification. MiXCR, run by TCRdb on the multiplex PCR reads, gives a single entry per CDR3 protein. The table has some 16,000 distinct CDR3 sequences, around two thirds seen once. The chain is built from TRBV5-4 and TRBJ2-5; 7 bases are shared with TRBD1. This receptor was identified in a man aged 35-49 years in good health. Specimen: total T cells sorted from blood. CDR3 loop: CASSLRGTAETQYF. The CDR3 DNA is TGCGCCAGCAGCTTGAGGGGGACAGCAGAGACCCAGTACTTC.